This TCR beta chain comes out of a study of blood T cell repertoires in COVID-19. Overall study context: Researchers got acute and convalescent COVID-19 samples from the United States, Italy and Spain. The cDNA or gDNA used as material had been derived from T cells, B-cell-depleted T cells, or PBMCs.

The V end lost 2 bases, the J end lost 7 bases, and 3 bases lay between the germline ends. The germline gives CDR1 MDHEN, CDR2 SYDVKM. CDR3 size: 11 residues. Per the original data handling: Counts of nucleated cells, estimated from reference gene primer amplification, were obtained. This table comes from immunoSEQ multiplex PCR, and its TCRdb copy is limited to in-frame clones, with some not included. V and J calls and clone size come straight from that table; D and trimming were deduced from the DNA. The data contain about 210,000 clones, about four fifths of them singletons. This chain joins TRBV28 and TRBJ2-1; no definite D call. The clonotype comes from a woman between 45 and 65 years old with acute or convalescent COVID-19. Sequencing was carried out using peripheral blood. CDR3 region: CASSLQNEQFF. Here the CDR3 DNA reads TGTGCCAGCAGTTTACAGAATGAGCAGTTCTTC. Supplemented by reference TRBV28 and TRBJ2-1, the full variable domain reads DVKVTQSSRYLVKRTGEKVFLECVQDMDHENMFWYRQDPGLGLRLIYFSYDVKMKEKGDIPEGYSVSREKKERFSLILESASTNQTSMYLCASSLQNEQFFGPGTRLTVL.